One sample yielded the 18 T cell receptor beta chains listed below, sequenced in a study of shared clonotypes between healthy human individuals. Data came from immunoSEQ multiplex PCR; TCRdb stores just in-frame clones and leaves some out. The sample records 400,000 to 500,000 clones, roughly 85% being singletons. The sequencing sample was made of PBMCs. The receptors come from a woman aged 40 to 55 in good health. Some clones in this sample may be carry-over from other donors' samples.

The chain is built from TRBV7-2 and TRBJ1-6, with TRBD1 as a possible D gene (5 bases). Germline lookup yields CDR1 SGHTA and CDR2 FQGNSA. The CDR3 has 14 amino acids. Trimming left V 5 bases short and J 4 bases short, with 9 bases between. CDR3 DNA: TGTGCCAGCAGCCGGGACGGATATAATTCACCCCTCCACTTT. Amino acid sequence: CASSRDGYNSPLHF.

This chain connects TRBV4-1 to TRBJ2-7, with D possibly matching TRBD2 (6 bases). CDR3 length: 13 amino acids. Trimming took off 4 bases at V and 4 bases at J, with 11 bases between the two ends. CDR1 is MGHRA, CDR2 YSYEKL, per germline. The CDR3 nucleotides are TGCGCCAGCAGCCCGGACGGGAGATACGAGCAGTACTTC. This gives the protein CASSPDGRYEQYF.

The chain couples TRBV30 to TRBJ2-1; a weak D match, TRBD2 (5 bases). The CDR3 loop spans 18 amino acids. Trimming took 2 bases from V and 9 from J, leaving 29 bases between them. Germline CDR1 reads GTSNPN; CDR2 reads SVGIG (reference sequence). Here the CDR3 DNA reads TGTGCCTGGAGTCTAACTCGTCTAGGGCTAGCTTCTTCCAGTGAGCAGTTCTTC. Amino acid sequence: CAWSLTRLGLASSSEQFF.

The chain joins TRBV30 to TRBJ1-5; possibly TRBD1 for D (6 bases). V gave up 0 bases and J gave up 14 bases, with 14 bases separating them. CDR3 length equals 12 residues. The V gene's germline CDR1 is GTSNPN and CDR2 SVGIG (reference sequence). The DNA of the CDR3 is TGTGCCTGGAGTGTAGGGGGACCAACGAAGCATTTT. Its translation is CAWSVGGPTKHF.

The CDR3 loop is CASSLAAGAGDGQYF. CDR3 sequence (DNA): TGTGCCAGCAGCTTAGCGGCCGGGGCAGGGGACGGGCAGTACTTC. The chain couples TRBV7-6 to TRBJ2-7; a possible D gene is TRBD1 (6 bases). The ends were cut back, 0 bases at V and 9 bases at J, with 18 bases in the middle. Germline V gene sequence: CDR1 SGHVS, CDR2 FNYEAQ. The CDR3 length is 15 residues. The whole variable domain, filled in from reference TRBV7-6 and TRBJ2-7, reads GAGVSQSPRYKVTKRGQDVALRCDPISGHVSLYWYRQALGQGPEFLTYFNYEAQQDKSGLPNDRFSAERPEGSISTLTIQRTEQRDSAMYRCASSLAAGAGDGQYFGPGTRLTVT.

The chain combines TRBV11-2 with TRBJ2-1; TRBD2 aligns across 14 bases. Germline V gives CDR1 SGHAT, CDR2 FQNNGV. The trim removed 1 base at V and 6 bases at J, leaving 2 bases unmatched. The CDR3 is 16 amino acids. The CDR3 DNA sequence: TGTGCCAGCAGCTTAGCGGGACTAGCGGGGGCCAATGAGCAGTTCTTC. This sequence encodes CASSLAGLAGANEQFF.

This clone was seen only a few times. This chain joins TRBV9 and TRBJ1-6; perhaps TRBD1 as D (5 bases). This CDR3 has 13 amino acids. The ends were cut back, 0 bases at V and 14 bases at J, with 12 bases in the middle. Germline V gene lookup returns CDR1 SGDLS and CDR2 YYNGEE. CDR3 sequence reads: CASSVGSGQALHF. The CDR3 DNA reads TGTGCCAGCAGCGTAGGTTCGGGGCAGGCCCTCCACTTT.

The chain employs TRBV7-9 and TRBJ1-2; TRBD1 is a possible D gene (5 bases). CDR1 and CDR2 (germline): SEHNR, FQNEAQ (reference sequence). This CDR3 has 16 residues. Deletions cut 3 bases from V and 0 bases from J, with 14 bases between. CDR3 in DNA: TGTGCCAGCAGCTTCCCCGGGGACGGAACTAACTATGGCTACACCTTC. This encodes CASSFPGDGTNYGYTF.

This clone has more than one count but fewer than ten. This chain joins TRBV10-2 and TRBJ2-1, with D possibly TRBD2 on 5 matching bases. The V end lost 2 bases, the J end lost 4 bases, and 9 bases lay between the germline ends. Germline CDR1 WSHSY, CDR2 SAAADI. There are 14 residues in the CDR3. The CDR3 sequence: CASSEAREYNEQFF. CDR3 DNA: TGCGCCAGCAGTGAGGCCCGGGAATACAATGAGCAGTTCTTC.

The V and J genes are TRBV5-1 and TRBJ2-7; possible D gene TRBD2, 5 bases. Germline loops: CDR1 SGHRS, CDR2 YFSETQ. The V end was cut by 1 base, the J end by 6 bases, with 11 bases between. This CDR3 contains 13 residues. The CDR3 loop reads CASSLSGRGEQYF. The CDR3 region has the DNA TGCGCCAGCAGCTTGTCGGGTCGGGGCGAGCAGTACTTC.

The CDR3 sequence is CASSWTVSSYEQYF. The CDR3 DNA follows: TGTGCCAGCAGTTGGACAGTGAGCTCCTACGAGCAGTACTTC. The chain links TRBV27 to TRBJ2-7; TRBD1 is a possible D gene (6 bases). From germline, CDR1 is MNHEY and CDR2 SMNVEV (reference sequence). The length of the CDR3 is 14 residues. V was pared by 4 bases and J by 0 bases, with 10 bases between.

The chain joins TRBV18 to TRBJ1-2; D gene uncertain. The CDR3 runs to 12 residues. Germline values: CDR1 KGHSH, CDR2 LQKENI. Trimming pared 2 bases from V and 6 bases from J, leaving 7 bases between. The CDR3 coding sequence is TGTGCCAGCTCACCAGGCGTACATGGCTACACCTTC. Translation gives CASSPGVHGYTF.

V gene TRBV2 combines with J gene TRBJ2-5; TRBD1 matches at 8 bases. Germline lookup yields CDR1 SNHLY and CDR2 FYNNEI. With 4 bases clipped from V and 0 bases from J, the junction kept 10 bases outside the gene matches. There are 17 residues in the CDR3. The CDR3 bases are TGTGCCAGCAGTGGGGGATTGACAGGGGATAACCAAGAGACCCAGTACTTC. Translating it yields CASSGGLTGDNQETQYF.

The rearrangement uses TRBV11-3 and TRBJ2-1; 11 bases line up with TRBD2. Germline CDR1 and CDR2: SGHNT and YENEEA. Trimming cost V 5 bases and J 5 bases; bases outside gene matches: 2. The CDR3 sequence is 14 residues long. The CDR3 DNA reads TGTGCCAGCAGCCGGGGACTAGCGGACAATGAGCAGTTCTTC. It specifies CASSRGLADNEQFF.

On this clone itself: This CDR3 is also generated by other DNA sequences in the sample. The rearrangement joins TRBV14 to TRBJ2-7; D perhaps matches TRBD2 (5 bases). V lost 0 bases and J 6 bases, leaving 6 bases between the germline ends. Per germline, CDR1 SGHDN and CDR2 FVKESK. The CDR3 extends over 12 amino acids. The CDR3 spells CASSQEGAEQYF. The DNA for the CDR3 is TGTGCCAGCAGCCAAGAGGGAGCCGAGCAGTACTTC. Filled out from reference TRBV14 and TRBJ2-7, the complete variable domain reads EAGVTQFPSHSVIEKGQTVTLRCDPISGHDNLYWYRRVMGKEIKFLLHFVKESKQDESGMPNNRFLAERTGGTYSTLKVQPAELEDSGVYFCASSQEGAEQYFGPGTRLTVT.

This chain connects TRBV9 to TRBJ2-7; TRBD1 aligns across 7 bases. Germline-derived CDR1 and CDR2 are SGDLS and YYNGEE. The ends lost 4 bases at V and 0 bases at J; junction bases unmatched: 4. The CDR3 length is 14 residues. The CDR3 protein is CASSKRDSSYEQYF. The CDR3 nucleotides read TGTGCCAGCAGCAAACGGGACAGCTCCTACGAGCAGTACTTC.

There are many counts of this clone. This CDR3 is also generated by other DNA sequences in the sample. The J gene is TRBJ1-1, the V gene TRBV29-1; 10 bases match TRBD1. The CDR3 spans 13 residues. The V gene's germline CDR1 is SQVTM and CDR2 ANQGSEA. Trimming cost V 7 bases and J 3 bases; bases outside gene matches: 5. The CDR3 DNA reads as TGCAGCGGGGGACAGGGGAGGGACACTGAAGCTTTCTTT. Translation gives CSGGQGRDTEAFF.

As regards this clone: Other DNA sequences in the same sample also yield this CDR3. The V gene is TRBV7-8, the J gene TRBJ1-1; D remains unclear. Trimming pared 1 base from V and 2 bases from J, leaving 5 bases between. The CDR3 loop spans 13 amino acids. Germline V lookup: CDR1 SGHVS, CDR2 FQNEAQ. The CDR3 region has the DNA TGTGCCAGCAGCTTAGGGAGAAACACTGAAGCTTTCTTT. Its translation is CASSLGRNTEAFF.